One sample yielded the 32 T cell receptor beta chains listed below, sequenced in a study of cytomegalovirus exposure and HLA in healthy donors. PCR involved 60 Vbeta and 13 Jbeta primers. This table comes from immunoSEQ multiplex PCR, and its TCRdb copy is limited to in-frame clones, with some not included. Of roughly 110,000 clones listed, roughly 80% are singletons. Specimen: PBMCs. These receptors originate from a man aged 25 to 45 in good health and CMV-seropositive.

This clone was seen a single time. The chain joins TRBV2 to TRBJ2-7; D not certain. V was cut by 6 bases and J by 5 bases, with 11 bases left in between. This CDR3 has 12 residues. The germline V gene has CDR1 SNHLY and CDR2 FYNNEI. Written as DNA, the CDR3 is TGTGCCAGCAGACGGAACCTAGACGAGCAGTACGTC. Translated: CASRRNLDEQYV.

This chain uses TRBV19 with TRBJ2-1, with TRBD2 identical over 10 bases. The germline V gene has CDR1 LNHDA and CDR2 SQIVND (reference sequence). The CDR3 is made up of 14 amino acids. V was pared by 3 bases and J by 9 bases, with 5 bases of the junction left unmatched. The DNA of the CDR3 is TGTGCCAGTAGTATGATAGCGGGAGGTGGTGAGCAGTTCTTC. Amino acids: CASSMIAGGGEQFF.

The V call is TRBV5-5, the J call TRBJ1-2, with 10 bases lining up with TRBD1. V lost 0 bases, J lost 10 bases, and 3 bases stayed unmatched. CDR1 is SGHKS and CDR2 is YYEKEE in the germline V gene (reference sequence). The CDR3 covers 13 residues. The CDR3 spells CASSLGTGGIYTF. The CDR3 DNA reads TGTGCCAGCAGCTTGGGGACAGGGGGGATCTACACCTTC.

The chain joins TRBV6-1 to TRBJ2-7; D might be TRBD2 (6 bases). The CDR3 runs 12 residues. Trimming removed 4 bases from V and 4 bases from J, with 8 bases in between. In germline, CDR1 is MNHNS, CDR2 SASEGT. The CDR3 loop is CASSVEGYEQYV. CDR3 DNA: TGTGCCAGCAGTGTGGAGGGGTACGAGCAGTACGTC.

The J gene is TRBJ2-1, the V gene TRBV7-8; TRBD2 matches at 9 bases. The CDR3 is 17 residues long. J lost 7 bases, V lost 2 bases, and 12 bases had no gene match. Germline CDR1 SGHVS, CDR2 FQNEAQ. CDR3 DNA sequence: TGTGCCAGCAGCTTAAATGTAGCGGGAGCGAGTATGAATGAGCAGTTCTTC. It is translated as CASSLNVAGASMNEQFF.

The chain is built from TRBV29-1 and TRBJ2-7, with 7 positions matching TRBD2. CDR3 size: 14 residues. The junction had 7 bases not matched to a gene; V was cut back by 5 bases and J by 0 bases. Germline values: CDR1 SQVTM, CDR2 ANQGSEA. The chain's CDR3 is CSVCLGGSSYEQYF. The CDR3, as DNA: TGCAGCGTTTGTCTGGGAGGGAGCTCCTACGAGCAGTACTTC.

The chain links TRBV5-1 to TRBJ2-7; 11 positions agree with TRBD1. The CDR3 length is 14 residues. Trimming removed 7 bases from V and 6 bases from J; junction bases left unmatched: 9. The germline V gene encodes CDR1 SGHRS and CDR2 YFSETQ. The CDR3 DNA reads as TGCGCCAGCGGATCCGGGACAGGGGGTAGCGAGCAGTACTTC. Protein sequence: CASGSGTGGSEQYF.

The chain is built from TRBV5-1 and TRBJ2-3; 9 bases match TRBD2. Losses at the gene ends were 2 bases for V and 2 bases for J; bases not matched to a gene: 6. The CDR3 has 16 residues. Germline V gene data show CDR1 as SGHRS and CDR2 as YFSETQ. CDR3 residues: CASSFFAGGFTDTQYF. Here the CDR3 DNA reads TGCGCCAGCAGCTTTTTCGCGGGGGGGTTCACAGATACGCAGTATTTT.

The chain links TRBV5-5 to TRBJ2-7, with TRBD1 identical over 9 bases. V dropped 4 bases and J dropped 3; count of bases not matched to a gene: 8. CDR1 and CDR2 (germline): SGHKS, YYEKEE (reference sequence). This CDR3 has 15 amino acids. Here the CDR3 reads CASSRSGTGNYEQYF. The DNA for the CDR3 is TGTGCCAGCAGCCGTTCCGGGACAGGGAACTACGAGCAGTACTTC.

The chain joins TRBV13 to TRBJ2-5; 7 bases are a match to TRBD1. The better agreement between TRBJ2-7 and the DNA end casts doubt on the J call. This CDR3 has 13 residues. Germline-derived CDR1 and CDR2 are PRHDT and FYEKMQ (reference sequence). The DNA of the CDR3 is TGTGCCAGCAGTACTGGGACAGTCTACGAGCAGTACTTC. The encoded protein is CASSTGTVYEQYF.

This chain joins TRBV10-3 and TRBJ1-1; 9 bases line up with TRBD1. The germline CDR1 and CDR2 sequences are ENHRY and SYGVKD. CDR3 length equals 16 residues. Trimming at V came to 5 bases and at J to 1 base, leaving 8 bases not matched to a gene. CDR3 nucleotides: TGTGCCATCAGTAGATACACGGGACAGGGGAACACTGAAGCTTTCTTT. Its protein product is CAISRYTGQGNTEAFF.

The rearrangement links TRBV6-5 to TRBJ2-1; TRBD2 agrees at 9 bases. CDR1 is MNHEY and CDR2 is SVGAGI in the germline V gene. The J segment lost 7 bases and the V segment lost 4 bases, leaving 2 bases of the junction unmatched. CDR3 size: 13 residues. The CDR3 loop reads CASSSLAGNEQFF. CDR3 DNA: TGTGCCAGCAGTTCGCTAGCGGGAAATGAGCAGTTCTTC.

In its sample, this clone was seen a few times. CDR3 protein: CASSHRTENTGELFF. CDR3 DNA: TGTGCCAGCAGCCACAGAACGGAAAACACCGGGGAGCTGTTTTTT. The rearrangement joins TRBV7-2 to TRBJ2-2; D is unclear. Germline V gene sequence: CDR1 SGHTA, CDR2 FQGNSA. The CDR3 has 15 amino acids. V was cut by 5 bases and J by 2 bases, with 12 bases left in between.

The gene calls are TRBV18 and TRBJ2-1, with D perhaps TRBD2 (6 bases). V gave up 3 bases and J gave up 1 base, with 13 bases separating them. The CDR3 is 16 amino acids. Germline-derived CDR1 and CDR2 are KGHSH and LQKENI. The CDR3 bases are TGTGCCAGCTCACCGGGTGGGGGGTTGTCCTACAATGAGCAGTTCTTC. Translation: CASSPGGGLSYNEQFF.

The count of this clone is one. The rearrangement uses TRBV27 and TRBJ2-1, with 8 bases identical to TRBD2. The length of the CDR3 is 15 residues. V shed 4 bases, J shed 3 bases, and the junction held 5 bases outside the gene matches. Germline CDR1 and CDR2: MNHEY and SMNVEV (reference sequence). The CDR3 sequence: CASSYGTRLYNEQFF. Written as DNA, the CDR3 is TGTGCCAGCAGTTACGGGACTAGGCTCTACAATGAGCAGTTCTTC.

The CDR3 loop reads CATSRDLLAGNEQFF. The CDR3 bases are TGTGCCACCAGCAGAGATCTACTAGCCGGCAATGAGCAGTTCTTC. This rearrangement joins TRBV15 to TRBJ2-1; D is possibly TRBD2 (6 bases). Between the trimmed V and J ends, which lost 0 bases and 6 bases, there was a span of 12 bases. From germline, CDR1 is LNHNV and CDR2 YYDKDF (reference sequence). The CDR3 length is 15 residues. The variable domain in full, with the rest retrieved from reference TRBV15 and TRBJ2-1, is DAMVIQNPRYQVTQFGKPVTLSCSQTLNHNVMYWYQQKSSQAPKLLFHYYDKDFNNEADTPDNFQSRRPNTSFCFLDIRSPGLGDTAMYLCATSRDLLAGNEQFFGPGTRLTVL.

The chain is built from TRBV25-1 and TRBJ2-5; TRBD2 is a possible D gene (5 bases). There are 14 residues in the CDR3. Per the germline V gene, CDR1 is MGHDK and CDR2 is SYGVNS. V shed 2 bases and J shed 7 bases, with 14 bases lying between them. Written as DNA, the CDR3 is TGTGCCAGCAGTGAAAGGCTCTCCGGAGGGACCCAGTACTTC. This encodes CASSERLSGGTQYF.

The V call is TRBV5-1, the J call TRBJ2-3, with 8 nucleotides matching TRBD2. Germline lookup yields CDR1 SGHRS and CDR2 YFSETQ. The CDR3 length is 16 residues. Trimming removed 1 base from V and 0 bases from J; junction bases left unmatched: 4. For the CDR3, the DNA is TGCGCCAGCAGCTTGAGGGCTAGCGGGAGCACAGATACGCAGTATTTT. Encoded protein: CASSLRASGSTDTQYF. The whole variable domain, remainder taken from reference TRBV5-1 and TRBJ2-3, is KAGVTQTPRYLIKTRGQQVTLSCSPISGHRSVSWYQQTPGQGLQFLFEYFSETQRNKGNFPGRFSGRQFSNSRSEMNVSTLELGDSALYLCASSLRASGSTDTQYFGPGTRLTVL.

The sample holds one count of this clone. The CDR3 coding sequence is TGTGCCAGCAGCTGGTTCAGGGGGGACACTGAAGCTTTCTTT. Translation gives CASSWFRGDTEAFF. The genes are TRBV5-4 and TRBJ1-1; TRBD1 agrees at 7 bases. CDR1 is SGHNT and CDR2 is YYREEE in the germline V gene (reference sequence). The V segment lost 3 bases and the J segment 3 bases; nucleotides outside the gene matches: 5. This CDR3 has 14 amino acids.

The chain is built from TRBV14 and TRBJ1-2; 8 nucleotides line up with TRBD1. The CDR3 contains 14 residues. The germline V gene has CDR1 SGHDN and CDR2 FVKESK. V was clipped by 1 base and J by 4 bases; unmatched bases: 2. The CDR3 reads CASSQVDRGYGYTF. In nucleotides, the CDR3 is TGTGCCAGCAGCCAAGTAGACAGGGGCTATGGCTACACCTTC.

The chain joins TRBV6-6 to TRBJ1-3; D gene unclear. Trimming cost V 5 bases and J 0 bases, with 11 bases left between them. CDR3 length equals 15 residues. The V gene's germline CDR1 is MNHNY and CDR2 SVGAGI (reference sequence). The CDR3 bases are TGTGCCAGCAGTAGCTTCAGACTCTCTGGAAACACCATATATTTT. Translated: CASSSFRLSGNTIYF.

The DNA for the CDR3 is TGTGCCAGCAGCTTAGCCGGTCGCTCTTTGAACACTGAAGCTTTCTTT. Translating it yields CASSLAGRSLNTEAFF. The chain couples TRBV11-1 to TRBJ1-1; D remains ambiguous. Germline CDR1 and CDR2: SGHAT and FQDESV (reference sequence). The CDR3 totals 16 residues. Trimming left V 0 bases short and J 0 bases short, with 11 bases between.

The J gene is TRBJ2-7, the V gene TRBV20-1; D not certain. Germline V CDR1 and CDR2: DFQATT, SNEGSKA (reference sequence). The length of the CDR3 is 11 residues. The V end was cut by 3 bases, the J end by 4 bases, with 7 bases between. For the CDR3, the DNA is TGCAGTGCTAGTGACGGGTACGAGCAGTACGTC. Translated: CSASDGYEQYV.

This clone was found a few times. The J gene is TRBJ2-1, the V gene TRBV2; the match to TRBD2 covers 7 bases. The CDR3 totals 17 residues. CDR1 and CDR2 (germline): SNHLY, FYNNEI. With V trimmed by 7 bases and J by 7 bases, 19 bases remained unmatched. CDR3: CASMKVGRGSKQNEQFF. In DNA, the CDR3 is TGTGCCAGCATGAAAGTCGGGCGGGGGAGTAAGCAGAATGAGCAGTTCTTC.

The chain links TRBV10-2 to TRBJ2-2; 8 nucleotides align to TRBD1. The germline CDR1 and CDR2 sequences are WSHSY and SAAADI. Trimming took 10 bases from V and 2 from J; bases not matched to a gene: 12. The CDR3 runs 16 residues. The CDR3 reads CATRQGLGINTGELFF. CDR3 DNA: TGCGCCACCAGACAGGGGCTGGGGATAAACACCGGGGAGCTGTTTTTT.

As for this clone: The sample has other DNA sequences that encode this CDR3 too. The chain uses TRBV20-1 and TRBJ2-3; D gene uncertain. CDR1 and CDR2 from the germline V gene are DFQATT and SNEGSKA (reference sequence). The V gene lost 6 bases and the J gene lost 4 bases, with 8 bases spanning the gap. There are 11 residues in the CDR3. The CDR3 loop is CSAFRADTQYF. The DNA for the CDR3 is TGCAGTGCCTTTCGTGCAGATACGCAGTATTTT.

The CDR3 DNA reads as TGTGCCAGCAGGCTACAGGGCGTGGGGTTCCAAGAGACCCAGTACTTC. It translates to CASRLQGVGFQETQYF. V is TRBV28 and J is TRBJ2-5, with a tentative D call TRBD1 (6 bases). The V gene lost 6 bases and the J gene lost 1 base, with 18 bases spanning the gap. CDR1 and CDR2 from the germline V gene are MDHEN and SYDVKM. CDR3 length: 16 residues.

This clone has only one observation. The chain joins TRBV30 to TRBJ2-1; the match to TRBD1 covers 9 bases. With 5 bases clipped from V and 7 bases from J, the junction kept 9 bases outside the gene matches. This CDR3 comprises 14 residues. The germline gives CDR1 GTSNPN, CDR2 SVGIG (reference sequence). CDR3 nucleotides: TGTGCCTGGGGGTCCGGGACAGGGAAGAATGAGCAGTTCTTC. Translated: CAWGSGTGKNEQFF.

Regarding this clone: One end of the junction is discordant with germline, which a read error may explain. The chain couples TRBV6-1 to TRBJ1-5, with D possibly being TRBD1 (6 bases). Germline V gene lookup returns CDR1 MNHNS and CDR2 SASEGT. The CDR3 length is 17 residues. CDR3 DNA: TGTGCCAGCAGTGAATCGACTCCCACCCAGGGGAATCGGCCCCAGCATTTT. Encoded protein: CASSESTPTQGNRPQHF.

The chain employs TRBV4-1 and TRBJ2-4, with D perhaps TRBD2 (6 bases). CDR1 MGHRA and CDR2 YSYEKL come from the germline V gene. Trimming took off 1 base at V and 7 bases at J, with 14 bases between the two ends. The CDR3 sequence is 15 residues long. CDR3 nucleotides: TGCGCCAGCAGCCAAGTTTCCTTTGGGGGGAACATTCAGTACTTC. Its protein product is CASSQVSFGGNIQYF.

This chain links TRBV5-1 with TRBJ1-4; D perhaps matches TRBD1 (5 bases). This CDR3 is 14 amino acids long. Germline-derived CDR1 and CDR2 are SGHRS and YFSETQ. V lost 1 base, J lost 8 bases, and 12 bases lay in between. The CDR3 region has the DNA TGCGCCAGCAGCTTGTCAGGGAATGGGGAAAAACTGTTTTTT. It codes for CASSLSGNGEKLFF.

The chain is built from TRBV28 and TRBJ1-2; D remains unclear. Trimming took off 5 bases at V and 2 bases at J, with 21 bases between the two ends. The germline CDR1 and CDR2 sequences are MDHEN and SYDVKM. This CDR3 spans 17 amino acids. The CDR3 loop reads CASSPDTGRPLNYGYTF. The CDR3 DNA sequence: TGTGCCAGCAGTCCTGACACCGGTCGTCCCTTGAACTATGGCTACACCTTC.